This paragraph covers one T cell receptor beta chain sequence. This CDR3 comprises 15 residues. Germline assignment: CDR1 MNHNY and CDR2 SVGAGI (reference sequence). V dropped 4 bases and J dropped 0 bases, with 11 bases sitting between them. This sample was included in a study of shared clonotypes between healthy human individuals. Running of the assay took place at deep level. Replicate PCRs for sorted subsets used around 200 ng DNA; this equaled 25,000 to 35,000 T cell genomes. Original processing notes: From ImmunoSEQ came sequences covering only the junction and carrying no quality scores, so filtering differed. Data came from immunoSEQ multiplex PCR; TCRdb stores just in-frame clones and leaves some out. The V and J calls and the clone size are those of that table, but D and trimming were determined from the DNA. The data show 300,000 to 350,000 clones, around 70% seen once.

This sequence joins TRBV6-6 and TRBJ2-3; D is unresolved. Material for sequencing was memory CD4+ T cells sorted from blood. This sample's subset: CD45RA-negative fraction. The receptor's source is a young man in good health. DNA of the CDR3: TGTGCCAGCAGTTCACGGAGTGCTAGCACAGATACGCAGTATTTT. Residues: CASSSRSASTDTQYF.